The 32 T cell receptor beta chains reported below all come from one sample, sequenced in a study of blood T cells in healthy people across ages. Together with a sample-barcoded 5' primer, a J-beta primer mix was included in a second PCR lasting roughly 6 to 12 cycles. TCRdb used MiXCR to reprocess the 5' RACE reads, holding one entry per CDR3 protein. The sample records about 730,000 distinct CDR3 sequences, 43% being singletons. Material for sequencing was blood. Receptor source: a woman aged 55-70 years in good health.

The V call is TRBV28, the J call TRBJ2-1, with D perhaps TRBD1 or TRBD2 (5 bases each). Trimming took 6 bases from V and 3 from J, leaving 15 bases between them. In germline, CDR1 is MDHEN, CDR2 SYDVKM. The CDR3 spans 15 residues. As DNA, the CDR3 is TGTGCCAGCAGGACTGAGGGACCCGTCTACAATGAGCAGTTCTTC. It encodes CASRTEGPVYNEQFF. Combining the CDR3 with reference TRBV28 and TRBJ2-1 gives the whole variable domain DVKVTQSSRYLVKRTGEKVFLECVQDMDHENMFWYRQDPGLGLRLIYFSYDVKMKEKGDIPEGYSVSREKKERFSLILESASTNQTSMYLCASRTEGPVYNEQFFGPGTRLTVL.

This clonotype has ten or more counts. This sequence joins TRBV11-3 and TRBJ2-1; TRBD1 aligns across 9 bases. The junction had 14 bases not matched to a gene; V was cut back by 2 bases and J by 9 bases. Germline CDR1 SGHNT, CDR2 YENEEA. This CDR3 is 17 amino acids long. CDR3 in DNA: TGTGCCAGCAGCTTAAGTGCGGGGACAGGGTTTATCGGTGAGCAGTTCTTC. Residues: CASSLSAGTGFIGEQFF.

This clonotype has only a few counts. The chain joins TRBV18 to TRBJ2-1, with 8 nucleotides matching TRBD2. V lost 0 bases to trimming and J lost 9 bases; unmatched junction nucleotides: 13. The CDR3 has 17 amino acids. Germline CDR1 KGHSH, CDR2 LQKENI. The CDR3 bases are TGTGCCAGCTCACCACCGGGCGGGAGGCTACTTGGGGGTGAGCAGTTCTTC. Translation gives CASSPPGGRLLGGEQFF.

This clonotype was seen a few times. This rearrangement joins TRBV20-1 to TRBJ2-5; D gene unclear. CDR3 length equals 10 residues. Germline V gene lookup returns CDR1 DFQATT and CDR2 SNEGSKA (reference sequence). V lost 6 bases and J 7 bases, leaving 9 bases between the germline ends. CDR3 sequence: CSAERRTQYF. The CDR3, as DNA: TGCAGTGCGGAAAGACGGACCCAGTACTTC.

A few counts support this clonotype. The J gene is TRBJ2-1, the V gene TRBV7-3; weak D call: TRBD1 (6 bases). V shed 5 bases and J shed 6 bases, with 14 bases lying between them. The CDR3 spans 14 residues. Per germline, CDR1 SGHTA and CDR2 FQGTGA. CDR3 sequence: CASSPTGQLNEQFF. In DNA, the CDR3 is TGTGCCAGCAGCCCCACAGGACAGCTCAATGAGCAGTTCTTC.

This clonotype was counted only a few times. The DNA of the CDR3 is TGTGCCAGCAGTTTCTCAGGGAAACAGCCCCAGCATTTT. Amino acid sequence: CASSFSGKQPQHF. The gene calls are TRBV27 and TRBJ1-5, with a weak D call TRBD1 (5 bases). Per the germline V gene, CDR1 is MNHEY and CDR2 is SMNVEV (reference sequence). The CDR3 is made up of 13 amino acids. Trimming removed 3 bases from V and 7 bases from J, with 10 bases in between.

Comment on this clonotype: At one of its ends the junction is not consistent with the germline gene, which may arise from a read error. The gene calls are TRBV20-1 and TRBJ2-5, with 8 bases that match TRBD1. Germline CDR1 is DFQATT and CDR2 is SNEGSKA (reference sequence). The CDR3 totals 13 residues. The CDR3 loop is CGARKTGEETQYF. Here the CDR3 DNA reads TGCGGTGCTAGAAAGACAGGGGAAGAGACCCAGTACTTC.

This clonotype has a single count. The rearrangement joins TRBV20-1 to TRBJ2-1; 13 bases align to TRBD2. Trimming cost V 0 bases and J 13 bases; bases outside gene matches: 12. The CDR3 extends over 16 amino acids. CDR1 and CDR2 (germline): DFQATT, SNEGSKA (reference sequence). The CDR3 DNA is TGCAGTGCTAGAGATACTAGCGGGGGGGGTAAAGAGACCCAGTTCTTC. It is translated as CSARDTSGGGKETQFF.

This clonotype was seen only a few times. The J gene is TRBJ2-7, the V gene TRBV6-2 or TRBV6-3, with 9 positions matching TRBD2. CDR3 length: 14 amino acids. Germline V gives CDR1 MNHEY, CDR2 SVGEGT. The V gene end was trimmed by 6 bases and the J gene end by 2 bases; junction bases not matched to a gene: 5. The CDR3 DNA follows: TGTGCCAGCAGGCGGGAGGGCGCCACCTACGAGCAGTACTTC. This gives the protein CASRREGATYEQYF.

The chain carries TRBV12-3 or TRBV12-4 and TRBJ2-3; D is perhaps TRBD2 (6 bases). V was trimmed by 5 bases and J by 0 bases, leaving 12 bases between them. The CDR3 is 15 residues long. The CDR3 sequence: CASSPGDRSTDTQYF. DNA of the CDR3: TGTGCCAGCAGTCCGGGAGACAGAAGCACAGATACGCAGTATTTT.

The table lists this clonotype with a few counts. The CDR3 nucleotides are TGTGTCAAGATCCAGCCAACACCGCCCTGCAATGAGCAGTTCTTC. Its translation is CVKIQPTPPCNEQFF. The chain couples TRBV6-5 to TRBJ2-1; the D is unclear. The CDR3 has 15 amino acids. Germline-derived CDR1 and CDR2 are MNHEY and SVGAGI.

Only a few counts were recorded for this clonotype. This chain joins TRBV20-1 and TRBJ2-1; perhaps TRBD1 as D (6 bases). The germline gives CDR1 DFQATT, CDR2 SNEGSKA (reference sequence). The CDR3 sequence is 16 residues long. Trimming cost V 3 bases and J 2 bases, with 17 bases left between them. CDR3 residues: CSASDAGARTYNEQFF. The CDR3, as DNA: TGCAGTGCTAGCGACGCAGGGGCCCGAACCTACAATGAGCAGTTCTTC.

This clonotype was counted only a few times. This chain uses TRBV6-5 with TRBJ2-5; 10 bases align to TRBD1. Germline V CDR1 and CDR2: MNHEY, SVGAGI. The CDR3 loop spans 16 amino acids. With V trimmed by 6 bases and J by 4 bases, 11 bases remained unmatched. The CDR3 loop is CASSTRLTGGLETQYF. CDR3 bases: TGTGCCAGCAGCACCCGCCTGACAGGGGGCCTAGAGACCCAGTACTTC.

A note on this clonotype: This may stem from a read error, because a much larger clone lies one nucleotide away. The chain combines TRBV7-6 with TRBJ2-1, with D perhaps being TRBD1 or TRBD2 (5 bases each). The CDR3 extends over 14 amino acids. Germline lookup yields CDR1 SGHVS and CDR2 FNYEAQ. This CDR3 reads CASSRGPKGYERFF. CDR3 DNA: TGTGCCAGCAGCCGGGGCCCCAAAGGGTATGAGCGGTTCTTC.

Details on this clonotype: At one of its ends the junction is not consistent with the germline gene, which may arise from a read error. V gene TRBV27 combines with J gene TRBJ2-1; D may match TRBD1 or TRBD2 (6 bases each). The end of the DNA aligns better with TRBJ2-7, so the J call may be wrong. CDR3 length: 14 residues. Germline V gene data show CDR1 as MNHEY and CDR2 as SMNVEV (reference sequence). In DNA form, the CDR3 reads TGTACCAGCACTGGGGGCGGGACCTACAATGAGCAGTACTTC. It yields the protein CTSTGGGTYNEQYF.

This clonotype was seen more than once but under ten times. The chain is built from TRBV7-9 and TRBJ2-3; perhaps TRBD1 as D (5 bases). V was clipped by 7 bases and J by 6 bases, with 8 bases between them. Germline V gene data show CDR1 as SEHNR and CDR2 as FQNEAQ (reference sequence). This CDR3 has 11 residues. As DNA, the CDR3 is TGTGCCAGCAAGGGGTCGGATACGCAGTATTTT. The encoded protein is CASKGSDTQYF.

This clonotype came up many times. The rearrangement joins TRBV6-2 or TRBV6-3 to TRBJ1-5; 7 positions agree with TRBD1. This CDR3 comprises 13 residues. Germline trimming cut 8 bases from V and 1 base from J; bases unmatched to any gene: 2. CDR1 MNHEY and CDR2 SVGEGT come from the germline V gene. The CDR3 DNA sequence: TGTGCCAGCCTGGACAGGAGCAATCAGCCCCAGCATTTT. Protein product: CASLDRSNQPQHF.

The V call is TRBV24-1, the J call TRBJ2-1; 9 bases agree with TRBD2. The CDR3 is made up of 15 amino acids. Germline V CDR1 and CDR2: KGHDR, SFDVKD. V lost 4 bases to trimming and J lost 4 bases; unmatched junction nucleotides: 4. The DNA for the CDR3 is TGTGCCACCAGTGAATCTAGCGGGGTTTACAATGAGCAGTTCTTC. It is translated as CATSESSGVYNEQFF.

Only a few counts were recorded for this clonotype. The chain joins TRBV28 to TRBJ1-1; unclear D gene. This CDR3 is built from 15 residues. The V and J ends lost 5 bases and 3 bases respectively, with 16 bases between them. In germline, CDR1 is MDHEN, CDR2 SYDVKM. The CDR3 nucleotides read TGTGCCAGCAGTCTCGAACCCCTACGGGACACTGAAGCTTTCTTT. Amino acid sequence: CASSLEPLRDTEAFF.

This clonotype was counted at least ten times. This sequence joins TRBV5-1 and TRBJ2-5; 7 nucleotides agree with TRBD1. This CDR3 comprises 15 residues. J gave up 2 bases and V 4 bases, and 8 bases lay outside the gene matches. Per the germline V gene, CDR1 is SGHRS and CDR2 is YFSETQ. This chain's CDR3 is CASSQGTEGQETQYF. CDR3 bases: TGCGCCAGCAGCCAAGGGACAGAGGGACAAGAGACCCAGTACTTC.

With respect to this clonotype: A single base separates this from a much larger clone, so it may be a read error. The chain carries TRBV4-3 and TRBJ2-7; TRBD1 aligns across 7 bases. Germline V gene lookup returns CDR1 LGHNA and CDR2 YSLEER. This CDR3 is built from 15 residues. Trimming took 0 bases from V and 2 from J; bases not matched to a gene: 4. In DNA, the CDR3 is TGCGCCAGCAGCCAAGATCGAGGGGGCCCCTACGAGCAGTACTTC. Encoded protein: CASSQDRGGPYEQYF.

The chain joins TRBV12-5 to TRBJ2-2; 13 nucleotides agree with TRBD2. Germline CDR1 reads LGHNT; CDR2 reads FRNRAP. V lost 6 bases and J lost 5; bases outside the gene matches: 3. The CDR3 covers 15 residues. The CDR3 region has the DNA TGTGCTAGTGGCCCGGGACTAGCGGGGACCGGGGAGCTGTTTTTT. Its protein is CASGPGLAGTGELFF.

CDR3 nucleotide sequence: TGTGCCAGCAGCCGGGGACAGGGGGCCTACAATGAGCAGTTCTTC. Amino acids: CASSRGQGAYNEQFF. V usage is TRBV3-1 and J usage is TRBJ2-1; 11 positions agree with TRBD1. This CDR3 comprises 15 residues. Germline CDR1 and CDR2: LGHDT and YNNKEL (reference sequence). Losses at the gene ends were 4 bases for V and 2 bases for J; bases not matched to a gene: 1.

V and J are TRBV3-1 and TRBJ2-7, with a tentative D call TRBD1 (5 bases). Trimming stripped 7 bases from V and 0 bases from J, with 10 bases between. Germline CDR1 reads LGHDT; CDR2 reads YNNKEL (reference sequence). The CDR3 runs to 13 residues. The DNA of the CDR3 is TGTGCCAGCACCAGGGCACCCTCCTACGAGCAGTACTTC. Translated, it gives CASTRAPSYEQYF.

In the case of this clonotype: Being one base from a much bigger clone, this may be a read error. This chain's CDR3 is CAGSSQGGETQYF. The CDR3 DNA is TGCGCCGGCAGCTCCCAGGGGGGTGAGACCCAGTACTTC. The V and J genes are TRBV5-1 and TRBJ2-5, with a tentative D call TRBD1 (7 bases). The CDR3 is 13 amino acids. Germline CDR1 SGHRS, CDR2 YFSETQ.

CDR3 residues: CASSLSRDRGRKNTEAFF. Here the CDR3 DNA reads TGCGCCAGCAGCTTGTCCCGGGACAGGGGGCGAAAGAACACTGAAGCTTTCTTT. The rearrangement links TRBV5-1 to TRBJ1-1; 12 bases are shared with TRBD1. V lost 1 base and J lost 1; bases outside the gene matches: 8. CDR1 and CDR2 (germline): SGHRS, YFSETQ. The CDR3 is 18 amino acids.

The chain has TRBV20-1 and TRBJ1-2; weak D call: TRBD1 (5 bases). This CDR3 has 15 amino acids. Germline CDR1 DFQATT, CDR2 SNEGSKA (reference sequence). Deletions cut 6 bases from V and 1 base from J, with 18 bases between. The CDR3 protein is CSAYMTGTLNYGYTF. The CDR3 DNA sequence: TGCAGTGCCTATATGACCGGGACTCTTAACTATGGCTACACCTTC.

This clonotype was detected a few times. For the CDR3, the DNA is TGTGCCAGCAGCGGGATTCGGGAGGAGACCCAGTACTTC. It translates to CASSGIREETQYF. The chain combines TRBV7-2 with TRBJ2-5, with D possibly matching TRBD2 (6 bases). The CDR3 contains 13 residues. Germline V CDR1 and CDR2: SGHTA, FQGNSA. V gave up 5 bases and J gave up 5 bases, with 12 bases separating them.

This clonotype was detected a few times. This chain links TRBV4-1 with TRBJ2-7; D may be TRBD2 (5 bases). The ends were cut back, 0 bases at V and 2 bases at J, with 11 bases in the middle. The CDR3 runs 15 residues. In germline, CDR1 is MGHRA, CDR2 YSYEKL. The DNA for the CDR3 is TGCGCCAGCAGCCAAGAGAAGCGGCCCGCCTACGAGCAGTACTTC. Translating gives CASSQEKRPAYEQYF.

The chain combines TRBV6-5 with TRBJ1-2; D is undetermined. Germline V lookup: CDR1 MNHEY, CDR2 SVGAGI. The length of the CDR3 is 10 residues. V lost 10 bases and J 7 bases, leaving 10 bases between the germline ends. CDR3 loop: CATLRGGYTF. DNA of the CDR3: TGTGCCACCCTTCGGGGTGGCTACACCTTC.

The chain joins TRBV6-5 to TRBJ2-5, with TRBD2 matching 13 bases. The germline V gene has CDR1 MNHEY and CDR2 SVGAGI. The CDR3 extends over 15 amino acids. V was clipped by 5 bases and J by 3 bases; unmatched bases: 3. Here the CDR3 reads CASSPGTSGEETQYF. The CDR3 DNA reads TGTGCCAGCAGTCCGGGGACTAGCGGGGAAGAGACCCAGTACTTC.

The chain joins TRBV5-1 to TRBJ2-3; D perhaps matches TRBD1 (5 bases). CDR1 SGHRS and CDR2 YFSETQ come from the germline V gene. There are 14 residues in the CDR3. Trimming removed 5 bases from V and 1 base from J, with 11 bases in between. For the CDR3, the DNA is TGCGCCAGCAGTGGAGACAGTGGCACAGATACGCAGTATTTT. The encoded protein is CASSGDSGTDTQYF. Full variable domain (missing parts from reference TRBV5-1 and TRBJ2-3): KAGVTQTPRYLIKTRGQQVTLSCSPISGHRSVSWYQQTPGQGLQFLFEYFSETQRNKGNFPGRFSGRQFSNSRSEMNVSTLELGDSALYLCASSGDSGTDTQYFGPGTRLTVL.